This T cell receptor (beta chain) comes out of a study of blood T cell repertoires in COVID-19. Overall study: The United States, Italy and Spain were the sources of the acute and convalescent COVID-19 samples. In each case, the material was cDNA or gDNA derived from T cells, B-cell-depleted T cells, or PBMCs.

CDR3 size: 15 residues. V was clipped by 4 bases and J by 6 bases; unmatched bases: 6. Germline values: CDR1 KGHSY, CDR2 FQNENV. Clones were sequenced by immunoSEQ multiplex PCR, and TCRdb holds only the in-frame ones, with some missing. Here the sample spans some 150,000 clones, over 60% being singletons. Sequencing used peripheral blood. The receptor was isolated from an elderly woman with active or convalescent COVID-19. V gene TRBV16 combines with J gene TRBJ1-6; 7 nucleotides match TRBD1. The CDR3 nucleotides read TGTGCCAGCAGCCGCGACGGGACAGTTAATTCACCCCTCCACTTT. Translating it yields CASSRDGTVNSPLHF.